This note documents a single TCR beta chain sequence. The antigen is undetermined. This specimen belongs to a study of shared clonotypes between healthy human individuals. Sequencing used immunoSEQ multiplex PCR; TCRdb keeps in-frame clones, though not all of them. This sample carries about 2,500,000 clones, roughly 92% of them seen once, and the ten largest clones take over 0.12%. Study outcomes and limitations: Measured sharing among donors was expected to vary with sequencing depth.

The TCR was taken from a man aged 18 to 29 in good health. Sequencing input: naive CD4+ T cells sorted from blood. Subset denoted: CD45RA+ positively selected.

CDR3 nucleotides: TGTGCCAGTCGACCCGGGTACCAAGAGACCCAGTACTTC. This codes for CASRPGYQETQYF. V is TRBV6-5 and J is TRBJ2-5; no clear D. The length of the CDR3 is 13 residues. Germline V gene data show CDR1 as MNHEY and CDR2 as SVGAGI. The ends were cut back, 9 bases at V and 0 bases at J, with 11 bases in the middle.